A selection of T cell receptor beta chains follows, all from one sample in a study of blood T cell repertoires in COVID-19. Assay: immunoSEQ multiplex PCR; the TCRdb copy retains only in-frame clones and omits some. The sample includes over 65,000 clones, more than 80% of them seen just once. The source material was peripheral blood. The receptor source for this set is a woman older than 75 with acute or convalescent COVID-19. The CDR3 runs from the conserved cysteine through the conserved F or W. D genes are given only for firm matches. The size of a clone is reported for some rows only, either as once, few or many, or as a class for expanded clones.

V	D	size	length	J	CDR3	DNA
TRBV20-1	TRBD2	NA	15	TRBJ2-5	CSASSLAGNQETQYF	TGCAGTGCTAGTTCCCTAGCGGGGAACCAAGAGACCCAGTACTTC
TRBV4-3	NA	NA	15	TRBJ1-4	CASSQDSVGGEKLFF	TGCGCCAGCAGCCAAGATAGTGTGGGGGGGGAAAAACTGTTTTTT
TRBV6-1	TRBD2	NA	16	TRBJ2-1	CASSDTREGSYNEQFF	TGTGCCAGCAGTGATACCAGGGAGGGATCCTACAATGAGCAGTTCTTC
TRBV7-9	TRBD1	NA	14	TRBJ1-6	CASSLGTGYSPLHF	TGTGCCAGCAGCTTGGGGACAGGGTATTCACCCCTCCACTTT
TRBV6-5	NA	NA	10	TRBJ1-2	CATRLYGYTF	TGTGCCACGCGTCTCTATGGCTACACCTTC
TRBV3-1/TRBV3-2	TRBD2	NA	14	TRBJ2-3	CASSQGGGQGAQYF	TGTGCCAGCAGCCAAGGCGGGGGGCAGGGCGCGCAGTATTTT
TRBV11-2	NA	NA	14	TRBJ2-5	CASSLDRRGETQYF	TGTGCCAGCAGCTTAGATCGGCGGGGAGAGACCCAGTACTTC
TRBV7-9	TRBD1	NA	13	TRBJ1-1	CASSRDRNTEAFF	TGTGCCAGCAGCCGGGACAGGAACACTGAAGCTTTCTTT
TRBV12-5	NA	once	16	TRBJ2-2	CASGLRIQGNTGELFF	TGTGCTAGTGGTTTGAGGATACAGGGGAACACCGGGGAGCTGTTTTTT
TRBV12-3/TRBV12-4	NA	NA	13	TRBJ1-1	CASRPLEGTEAFF	TGTGCCAGCAGACCCCTTGAGGGCACTGAAGCTTTCTTT
TRBV24-1	NA	NA	14	TRBJ1-2	CATSDWTEPYGYTF	TGTGCCACCAGTGATTGGACAGAACCCTATGGCTACACCTTC
TRBV21-1	NA	once	11	TRBJ1-1	CASTLNTEAFF	TGTGCCAGCACCTTAAACACTGAAGCTTTCTTT
TRBV24-1	NA	NA	15	TRBJ1-2	CATSDPGQPGGGYTF	TGTGCCACCAGTGACCCCGGACAGCCGGGTGGTGGCTACACCTTC
TRBV5-1	NA	NA	14	TRBJ1-3	CASSPGGLGNTIYF	TGCGCCAGCAGTCCTGGGGGCTTAGGAAACACCATATATTTT
TRBV4-3	NA	NA	15	TRBJ1-4	CASSQEQGADEKLFF	TGCGCCAGCAGCCAAGAGCAAGGGGCGGATGAAAAACTGTTTTTT
TRBV28	TRBD1	NA	14	TRBJ1-5	CASSRTGGSQPQHF	TGTGCCAGCAGCCGGACAGGGGGTAGTCAGCCCCAGCATTTT
TRBV5-4	TRBD1	NA	14	TRBJ1-1	CASSQQGMGTEAFF	TGTGCCAGCAGTCAACAGGGGATGGGCACTGAAGCTTTCTTT
TRBV12-5	TRBD1	once	14	TRBJ2-7	CASGRDRGFSEQYF	TGTGCTAGTGGAAGGGACAGGGGGTTTAGCGAGCAGTACTTC
TRBV28	TRBD1	NA	15	TRBJ1-6	CASSVTGGSGSPLHF	TGTGCCAGCAGCGTGACAGGGGGATCAGGTTCACCCCTCCACTTT
TRBV28	NA	NA	14	TRBJ2-7	CASSLYRVPYEQYF	TGTGCCAGCAGTTTATACAGGGTTCCCTACGAGCAGTACTTC
TRBV28	NA	NA	11	TRBJ1-2	CASWGGEGYTF	TGTGCCAGCTGGGGCGGGGAGGGCTACACCTTC
TRBV28	NA	NA	12	TRBJ1-2	CAIRGVNYGYTF	TGTGCCATCCGGGGGGTTAACTATGGCTACACCTTC
TRBV19	TRBD1	NA	15	TRBJ2-7	CASSPRQGSSYEQYF	TGTGCCAGTAGTCCGCGACAGGGGAGCTCCTACGAGCAGTACTTC
TRBV6-2/TRBV6-3	TRBD2	NA	15	TRBJ2-1	CASSYRAGGHSEQFF	TGTGCCAGCAGTTATCGGGCGGGGGGGCATAGTGAGCAGTTCTTC
TRBV12-5	NA	NA	14	TRBJ1-1	CASGVDGRGTEAFF	TGTGCTAGTGGTGTAGATGGGAGGGGCACTGAAGCTTTCTTT
TRBV12-2	NA	NA	16	TRBJ1-1	CASRFTHRGMNTEAFF	TGTGCAAGTCGCTTCACCCACAGGGGCATGAACACTGAAGCTTTCTTT
TRBV5-6	NA	NA	15	TRBJ1-3	CASSFGTPSGNTIYF	TGTGCCAGCAGCTTTGGTACACCCTCTGGAAACACCATATATTTT
TRBV2	NA	NA	13	TRBJ1-1	CASSRDRNTEAFF	TGTGCCAGCAGCCGAGACAGGAACACTGAAGCTTTCTTT
TRBV29-1	NA	NA	18	TRBJ2-1	CSVVVSLSVSGGYNEQFF	TGCAGCGTTGTTGTTTCCTTATCTGTCTCCGGGGGCTACAATGAGCAGTTCTTC
TRBV7-7	NA	once	13	TRBJ2-3	CASSGTGQNTQYF	TGTGCCAGCAGCGGAACAGGCCAAAATACGCAGTATTTT
TRBV29-1	NA	NA	11	TRBJ2-1	CSVSSGNEQFF	TGCAGCGTAAGTAGCGGTAATGAGCAGTTCTTC
TRBV29-1	TRBD2	NA	13	TRBJ2-1	CSGWSGSVNEQFF	TGCAGCGGATGGAGCGGGAGTGTAAATGAGCAGTTCTTC
TRBV13	TRBD1	once	14	TRBJ2-1	CASSHRGRNNEQFF	TGTGCCAGCAGCCACAGGGGGCGCAACAATGAGCAGTTCTTC
TRBV20-1	TRBD2	NA	11	TRBJ2-1	CSALGGYEQFF	TGCAGTGCTTTGGGGGGGTATGAGCAGTTCTTC
TRBV19	NA	NA	14	TRBJ1-1	CASSIGQSFSEAFF	TGTGCCAGTAGTATCGGACAGTCCTTCTCTGAAGCTTTCTTT
TRBV20-1	NA	few	10	TRBJ2-7	CSANREEQYF	TGCAGTGCGAACCGGGAGGAGCAGTACTTC
TRBV5-6	TRBD2	NA	14	TRBJ2-7	CASSSLAGNYEQYF	TGTGCCAGCAGCAGCCTAGCGGGTAACTACGAGCAGTACTTC
TRBV6-6	TRBD1	few	14	TRBJ2-7	CASSIRDSTYEQYF	TGTGCCAGCAGTATCCGGGACAGTACCTACGAGCAGTACTTC
TRBV5-5	NA	NA	15	TRBJ1-3	CASSGDILPRNTIYF	TGTGCCAGCAGCGGGGACATTCTCCCTCGAAACACCATATATTTT
TRBV9	TRBD2	NA	17	TRBJ2-7	CASSPPRASGKSYEQYF	TGTGCCAGCAGCCCCCCTCGGGCTAGCGGAAAATCCTACGAGCAGTACTTC
TRBV9	NA	NA	16	TRBJ2-1	CASSVGVVAGSNEQFF	TGTGCCAGCAGCGTAGGGGTAGTTGCGGGCTCTAATGAGCAGTTCTTC
TRBV19	TRBD1	NA	16	TRBJ1-6	CASSRGTGAENSPLHF	TGTGCCAGTAGTAGAGGGACAGGGGCTGAAAATTCACCCCTCCACTTT
TRBV6-2/TRBV6-3	NA	NA	15	TRBJ1-5	CASSNHRDSNQPQHF	TGTGCCAGCAGTAACCACAGGGATAGCAATCAGCCCCAGCATTTT
TRBV4-2	TRBD1	NA	16	TRBJ1-2	CASSPKPSGTGDGYTF	TGTGCCAGCAGCCCGAAACCATCCGGGACAGGGGATGGCTACACCTTC
TRBV18	NA	once	14	TRBJ1-5	CASSPGNRNQPQHF	TGTGCCAGCTCACCAGGGAACAGGAATCAGCCCCAGCATTTT
TRBV12-3/TRBV12-4	NA	NA	13	TRBJ2-5	CASREGAVETQYF	TGTGCCAGCAGGGAGGGGGCGGTGGAGACCCAGTACTTC
TRBV5-1	NA	few	13	TRBJ2-1	CASSLEGPNEQFF	TGCGCCAGCAGCTTGGAGGGGCCTAATGAGCAGTTCTTC
TRBV5-4	TRBD1	NA	13	TRBJ1-2	CASSQQGAHGYTF	TGTGCCAGCAGCCAACAGGGGGCTCATGGCTACACCTTC
TRBV7-2	TRBD2	NA	17	TRBJ2-3	CASSALAGGPRTDTQYF	TGTGCCAGCAGCGCCTTAGCGGGGGGGCCGCGCACAGATACGCAGTATTTT
TRBV19	NA	NA	17	TRBJ1-1	CASSILGGDTRNTEAFF	TGTGCCAGTAGTATATTGGGGGGGGACACAAGGAACACTGAAGCTTTCTTT
TRBV7-2	NA	NA	13	TRBJ1-5	CASSQGGYQPQHF	TGTGCCAGCAGCCAAGGGGGATATCAGCCCCAGCATTTT
TRBV5-5	NA	NA	12	TRBJ2-1	CASSLPGNEQFF	TGTGCCAGCAGCTTGCCAGGCAATGAGCAGTTCTTC